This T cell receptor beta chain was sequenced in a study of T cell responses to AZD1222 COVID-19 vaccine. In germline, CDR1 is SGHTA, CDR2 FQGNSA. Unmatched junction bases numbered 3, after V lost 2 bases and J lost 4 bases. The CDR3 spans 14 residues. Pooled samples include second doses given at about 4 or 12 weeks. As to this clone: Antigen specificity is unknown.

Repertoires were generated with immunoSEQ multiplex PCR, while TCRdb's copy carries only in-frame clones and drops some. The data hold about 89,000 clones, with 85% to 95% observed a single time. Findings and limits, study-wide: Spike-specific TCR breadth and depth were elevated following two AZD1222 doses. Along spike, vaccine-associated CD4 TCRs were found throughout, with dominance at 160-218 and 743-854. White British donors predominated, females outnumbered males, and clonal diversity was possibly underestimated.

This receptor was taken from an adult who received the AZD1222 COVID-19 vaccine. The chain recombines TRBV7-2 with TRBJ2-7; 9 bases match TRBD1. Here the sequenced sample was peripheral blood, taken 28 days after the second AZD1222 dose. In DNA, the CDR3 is TGTGCCAGCAGCTTACCGGGACAGGGATACGAGCAGTACTTC. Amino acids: CASSLPGQGYEQYF.